Detailed here is one T cell receptor beta chain. Antigen unknown. The PCR employed 60 Vbeta primers together with 13 Jbeta primers. Original analysis: The authors later counted roughly 87 million unique TCR beta chains, some 10 million of them shared. The data were produced by immunoSEQ multiplex PCR, yet TCRdb's version contains in-frame clones alone and is incomplete. D and trimming come from the DNA, and the V and J calls and clone size come from that table. The repertoire holds 110,000 to 150,000 clones, with roughly 10% as singletons. Germline V CDR1 and CDR2: SNHLY, FYNNEI. Trimming removed 5 bases from V and 5 bases from J; junction bases left unmatched: 5. This CDR3 region has 16 residues. This record belongs to a study of cytomegalovirus exposure and HLA in healthy donors. Overall study results and limits: Analysis was carried out at a later point, and it linked a missense DCLRE1C variant to TCR beta V- and J-gene trimming. According to reports, the classifier identified cytomegalovirus status with high specificity and sensitivity.

The source of this sequence is a man aged 50 to 60 in good health and CMV-seronegative. The chain uses TRBV2 and TRBJ2-5; 16 nucleotides align to TRBD2. The sequencing input was PBMCs. The CDR3 nucleotides read TGTGCCAGCAGTCGGGGGACTAGCGGGAGGGGGGAGACCCAGTACTTC. Translated, it gives CASSRGTSGRGETQYF.